The 24 T cell receptor beta chains listed next were all sequenced from one sample in a study of cytomegalovirus exposure and HLA in healthy donors. PCR was performed using 60 Vbeta and 13 Jbeta primers. The protocol was immunoSEQ multiplex PCR, while the TCRdb copy is restricted to in-frame clones and leaves out a portion. The sample carries about 200,000 clones, around 77% recorded once. The sequenced sample was PBMCs. Receptors originate from a young woman in good health and CMV-seronegative.

The genes are TRBV5-1 and TRBJ2-7, with a weak D call TRBD2 (5 bases). The V and J ends lost 4 bases and 3 bases respectively, with 14 bases between them. CDR3 length: 14 amino acids. The V gene's germline CDR1 is SGHRS and CDR2 YFSETQ. The DNA for the CDR3 is TGCGCCAGCAGCCCGCCTCGGGGAGACTACGAGCAGTACTTC. Its translation is CASSPPRGDYEQYF.

The chain carries TRBV10-3 and TRBJ1-1; D is perhaps TRBD1 (6 bases). The CDR3 has 15 amino acids. Germline assignment: CDR1 ENHRY and CDR2 SYGVKD. V was cut by 4 bases and J by 0 bases, with 12 bases left in between. CDR3 amino acids: CAISGARGLNTEAFF. In nucleotides, the CDR3 is TGTGCCATCAGTGGGGCCAGGGGACTGAACACTGAAGCTTTCTTT.

The gene calls are TRBV10-2 and TRBJ1-2; 7 nucleotides agree with TRBD1. CDR1 is WSHSY and CDR2 is SAAADI in the germline V gene. V gave up 7 bases and J gave up 4 bases; unmatched junction bases: 12. The CDR3 totals 15 residues. The CDR3 sequence is CASKARGEWGYGYTF. The CDR3 bases are TGCGCCAGCAAAGCCAGGGGGGAATGGGGCTATGGCTACACCTTC.

This chain uses TRBV28 with TRBJ1-2, with 12 bases aligning to TRBD1. Trimming removed 6 bases from V and 2 bases from J; junction bases left unmatched: 4. Germline CDR1 is MDHEN and CDR2 is SYDVKM. CDR3 length: 15 residues. The CDR3, as DNA: TGTGCCAGCAGACTCGGGACAGGGGGCAACTATGGCTACACCTTC. Translated, it gives CASRLGTGGNYGYTF.

In the case of this clone: The sample contains more than one DNA sequence encoding this CDR3. V is TRBV9 and J is TRBJ1-1; 7 nucleotides agree with TRBD1. The CDR3 totals 14 residues. Germline V lookup: CDR1 SGDLS, CDR2 YYNGEE. The J segment lost 5 bases and the V segment lost 0 bases, leaving 4 bases of the junction unmatched. The CDR3 loop is CASSVGTGGTEAFF. The CDR3 DNA sequence: TGTGCCAGCAGCGTAGGGACAGGAGGAACTGAAGCTTTCTTT.

This clone was seen a handful of times. This chain uses TRBV14 with TRBJ1-3; 9 bases line up with TRBD1. CDR1 SGHDN and CDR2 FVKESK come from the germline V gene. The V and J ends lost 2 bases and 2 bases, in that order; junction bases with no gene match: 10. This CDR3 region has 18 residues. The CDR3 loop is CASSQYQGQGTAGNTIYF. The CDR3 DNA is TGTGCCAGCAGCCAATACCAGGGACAGGGAACTGCTGGAAACACCATATATTTT. The full variable domain, completed using reference TRBV14 and TRBJ1-3, is EAGVTQFPSHSVIEKGQTVTLRCDPISGHDNLYWYRRVMGKEIKFLLHFVKESKQDESGMPNNRFLAERTGGTYSTLKVQPAELEDSGVYFCASSQYQGQGTAGNTIYFGEGSWLTVV.

The chain carries TRBV28 and TRBJ1-2; D call uncertain. The CDR3 extends over 13 amino acids. Trimming took off 6 bases at V and 10 bases at J, with 18 bases between the two ends. CDR1 MDHEN and CDR2 SYDVKM come from the germline V gene. In DNA, the CDR3 is TGTGCCAGCAGGCCGGGATATCCTGTTGTCTACACCTTC. Translation: CASRPGYPVVYTF.

The V and J genes are TRBV28 and TRBJ2-2; perhaps TRBD1 as D (5 bases). The germline gives CDR1 MDHEN, CDR2 SYDVKM. With 3 bases removed from V and 2 bases from J, the gap between germline ends came to 10 bases. The length of the CDR3 is 15 residues. CDR3 in DNA: TGTGCCAGCAGTTTTAAGGGGATAAACACCGGGGAGCTGTTTTTT. Encoded protein: CASSFKGINTGELFF.

V usage is TRBV9 and J usage is TRBJ2-7; 7 bases are a match to TRBD2. From germline, CDR1 is SGDLS and CDR2 YYNGEE. After removal of 0 bases from V and 1 base from J, the junction contained 4 bases not matched to a gene. The CDR3 runs to 15 residues. The CDR3 DNA reads as TGTGCCAGCAGCGTAGGTAGGGGAGGGTCCTACGAGCAGTACTTC. This sequence encodes CASSVGRGGSYEQYF.

CDR3 residues: CASSRRTGYQETQYF. CDR3 nucleotides: TGTGCCAGCAGCCGAAGGACAGGGTATCAAGAGACCCAGTACTTC. The genes are TRBV11-2 and TRBJ2-5; 8 bases map to TRBD1. Trimming at V came to 5 bases and at J to 2 bases, leaving 7 bases not matched to a gene. In germline, CDR1 is SGHAT, CDR2 FQNNGV. The length of the CDR3 is 15 residues. Using reference TRBV11-2 and TRBJ2-5 for the parts outside the CDR3, the full variable domain is EAGVAQSPRYKIIEKRQSVAFWCNPISGHATLYWYQQILGQGPKLLIQFQNNGVVDDSQLPKDRFSAERLKGVDSTLKIQPAKLEDSAVYLCASSRRTGYQETQYFGPGTRLLVL.

In its sample, this clone was seen a few times. The chain employs TRBV9 and TRBJ2-3, with a tentative D call TRBD2 (6 bases). The germline V and J ends were trimmed by 0 bases and 2 bases, with 10 bases remaining between them. Germline-derived CDR1 and CDR2 are SGDLS and YYNGEE. This CDR3 is built from 15 residues. CDR3 sequence reads: CASSVAGVSTDTQYF. The CDR3 DNA follows: TGTGCCAGCAGCGTAGCGGGAGTTTCCACAGATACGCAGTATTTT.

Concerning this clone: Germline and junction disagree at one end, which may indicate a read error. The sample holds other DNA sequences that translate to the same CDR3. The V call is TRBV9, the J call TRBJ2-2; D might be TRBD1 or TRBD2, each matching 5 bases. The CDR3 totals 17 residues. The germline CDR1 and CDR2 sequences are SGDLS and YYNGEE. CDR3 protein: CASSVAPSTANTGELFF. The CDR3 bases are TGTGCCAGTAGCGTAGCCCCATCGACAGCCAACACCGGGGAGCTGTTTTTT.

The CDR3 region has the DNA TGCGCCAGCAGCTTGGCCCAGGGCGAGCAGTACTTC. Amino acids: CASSLAQGEQYF. The V gene is TRBV5-1, the J gene TRBJ2-7; a possible D gene is TRBD1 (5 bases). The V and J ends lost 0 bases and 6 bases respectively, with 7 bases between them. Germline CDR1 is SGHRS and CDR2 is YFSETQ. This CDR3 comprises 12 residues. Full variable domain (remainder filled in from reference TRBV5-1 and TRBJ2-7): KAGVTQTPRYLIKTRGQQVTLSCSPISGHRSVSWYQQTPGQGLQFLFEYFSETQRNKGNFPGRFSGRQFSNSRSEMNVSTLELGDSALYLCASSLAQGEQYFGPGTRLTVT.

This chain joins TRBV19 and TRBJ1-1; TRBD1 matches 8 bases. The J segment lost 4 bases and the V segment lost 4 bases, leaving 5 bases of the junction unmatched. The CDR3 has 14 amino acids. From germline, CDR1 is LNHDA and CDR2 SQIVND (reference sequence). The CDR3 spells CASSTAQGATEAFF. CDR3 sequence (DNA): TGTGCCAGTAGTACAGCGCAGGGGGCCACTGAAGCTTTCTTT.

The chain recombines TRBV10-2 with TRBJ1-1; a possible D gene is TRBD1 (5 bases). Between the trimmed V and J ends, which lost 7 bases and 6 bases, there was a span of 9 bases. The CDR3 spans 11 residues. Germline values: CDR1 WSHSY, CDR2 SAAADI. The chain's CDR3 is CASKQGPEAFF. The CDR3 DNA follows: TGCGCCAGCAAGCAGGGTCCTGAAGCTTTCTTT.

The chain combines TRBV18 with TRBJ1-4; 10 bases are a match to TRBD1. Germline V gives CDR1 KGHSH, CDR2 LQKENI. V lost 2 bases and J lost 0; bases outside the gene matches: 3. There are 17 residues in the CDR3. CDR3 protein: CASSPATGGTTNEKLFF. CDR3 DNA: TGTGCCAGCTCACCAGCGACAGGGGGCACAACTAATGAAAAACTGTTTTTT.

The chain carries TRBV13 and TRBJ2-1, with 7 nucleotides matching TRBD1. Trimming removed 5 bases from V and 5 bases from J; junction bases left unmatched: 3. The CDR3 is 13 residues long. Looked up from germline, CDR1 is PRHDT and CDR2 is FYEKMQ (reference sequence). CDR3 nucleotides: TGTGCCAGCAGCCGACAGGGCCACAATGAGCAGTTCTTC. As protein: CASSRQGHNEQFF.

This clone was picked up a small number of times. V usage is TRBV11-3 and J usage is TRBJ2-1; 10 nucleotides line up with TRBD2. Germline CDR1 and CDR2: SGHNT and YENEEA. The CDR3 spans 15 residues. With V trimmed by 2 bases and J by 7 bases, 5 bases remained unmatched. The CDR3 here is CASSLRTSGLNEQFF. The DNA for the CDR3 is TGTGCCAGCAGCTTAAGGACTAGCGGCTTAAATGAGCAGTTCTTC.

This chain connects TRBV4-2 to TRBJ1-5; TRBD1 might be the D (6 bases). Germline assignment: CDR1 LGHNA and CDR2 YNFKEQ. Trimming shortened V by 1 base and J by 5 bases, and 9 bases separated the two germline ends. The CDR3 contains 14 residues. CDR3 residues: CASSQGDNYQPQHF. The CDR3 DNA follows: TGTGCCAGCAGCCAAGGGGACAACTATCAGCCCCAGCATTTT.

This rearrangement joins TRBV2 to TRBJ2-5; the match to TRBD2 covers 11 bases. The J segment lost 4 bases and the V segment lost 6 bases, leaving 7 bases of the junction unmatched. The germline CDR1 and CDR2 sequences are SNHLY and FYNNEI. The CDR3 consists of 15 residues. The CDR3 DNA sequence: TGTGCCAGCAGCTTTAGCGGGGGGGCGGCAGAGACCCAGTACTTC. Translating it yields CASSFSGGAAETQYF.

This clone appeared once. This chain links TRBV27 with TRBJ1-5; D possibly corresponds to TRBD1 (5 bases). Trimming stripped 6 bases from V and 5 bases from J, with 20 bases between. The germline V gene encodes CDR1 MNHEY and CDR2 SMNVEV (reference sequence). The length of the CDR3 is 16 residues. The CDR3 sequence: CASRGPGLGGHQPQHF. In nucleotides, the CDR3 is TGTGCCAGCAGAGGTCCAGGACTCGGGGGACATCAGCCCCAGCATTTT.

This chain uses TRBV27 with TRBJ2-2; 8 nucleotides agree with TRBD2. The CDR3 runs 17 residues. Germline V gives CDR1 MNHEY, CDR2 SMNVEV (reference sequence). The junction had 6 bases not matched to a gene; V was cut back by 1 base and J by 2 bases. CDR3 nucleotides: TGTGCCAGCAGTTTATTTGCGGGGGGCCGAAACACCGGGGAGCTGTTTTTT. It codes for CASSLFAGGRNTGELFF.

The rearrangement uses TRBV30 and TRBJ1-6; D unclear. The V end lost 0 bases, the J end lost 0 bases, and 3 bases lay between the germline ends. Germline V gene data show CDR1 as GTSNPN and CDR2 as SVGIG (reference sequence). The CDR3 extends over 14 amino acids. CDR3 nucleotide sequence: TGTGCCTGGAGTGTCAGCTCCTATAATTCACCCCTCCACTTT. It translates to CAWSVSSYNSPLHF.

The genes are TRBV28 and TRBJ1-4, with TRBD1 matching 9 bases. V shed 4 bases, J shed 9 bases, and the junction held 9 bases outside the gene matches. This CDR3 contains 15 residues. Germline-derived CDR1 and CDR2 are MDHEN and SYDVKM. CDR3: CASSSTGQGTQKLFF. The CDR3, as DNA: TGTGCCAGCAGTTCCACGGGACAGGGAACTCAAAAACTGTTTTTT.